What follows are 13 T cell receptor beta chains derived from one specimen sequenced in a study of T cell changes during pregnancy in multiple sclerosis. Data came from immunoSEQ multiplex PCR; TCRdb stores just in-frame clones and leaves some out. Of approximately 16,000 clones listed, 83% are singletons. The input for sequencing was CD8+ T cells from peripheral blood mononuclear cells, taken after pregnancy. These receptors were obtained from a female donor in good health, enrolled as a control in a pregnancy study.

This clone is medium-sized by share. The sample has other DNA sequences that encode this CDR3 too. The chain recombines TRBV6-4 with TRBJ2-1, with 8 bases identical to TRBD2. V was pared by 0 bases and J by 8 bases, with 9 bases of the junction left unmatched. Germline CDR1 reads MRHNA; CDR2 reads SNTAGT. The length of the CDR3 is 16 residues. The CDR3: CASSDSGSGEAHEQFF. The CDR3 coding sequence is TGTGCCAGCAGTGACTCTGGTAGCGGGGAGGCCCATGAGCAGTTCTTC.

The chain recombines TRBV2 with TRBJ1-5; no clear D gene. The CDR3 has 13 residues. CDR1 is SNHLY, CDR2 FYNNEI, per germline. Deletions cut 6 bases from V and 3 bases from J, with 9 bases between. The chain's CDR3 is CASRRVSNQPQHF. The DNA of the CDR3 is TGTGCCAGCAGGAGGGTCTCCAATCAGCCCCAGCATTTT.

V and J are TRBV5-1 and TRBJ1-2; no reliable D call. This CDR3 has 11 amino acids. The V end lost 0 bases, the J end lost 8 bases, and 5 bases lay between the germline ends. Germline V lookup: CDR1 SGHRS, CDR2 YFSETQ. CDR3 sequence: CASSLDKGYTF. The CDR3 DNA follows: TGCGCCAGCAGCTTGGATAAAGGCTACACCTTC.

This chain connects TRBV9 to TRBJ2-1, with 11 bases aligning to TRBD1. Germline lookup yields CDR1 SGDLS and CDR2 YYNGEE. The CDR3 length is 16 residues. V gave up 3 bases and J gave up 4 bases; unmatched junction bases: 6. In DNA form, the CDR3 reads TGTGCCAGCAGCGGCGGGACAGGGGGTTTTTACAATGAGCAGTTCTTC. The encoded protein is CASSGGTGGFYNEQFF.

The rearrangement joins TRBV4-2 to TRBJ2-7; tentatively, D is TRBD1 (6 bases). V was pared by 0 bases and J by 1 base, with 13 bases between. The CDR3 has 16 amino acids. CDR1 and CDR2 (germline): LGHNA, YNFKEQ. The CDR3 here is CASSQDAGDKSYEQYF. In DNA, the CDR3 is TGTGCCAGCAGCCAAGATGCAGGGGATAAATCCTACGAGCAGTACTTC.

The rearrangement uses TRBV5-1 and TRBJ2-3; 10 bases are a match to TRBD2. J lost 5 bases, V lost 0 bases, and 6 bases had no gene match. Germline V lookup: CDR1 SGHRS, CDR2 YFSETQ. The CDR3 runs 16 residues. CDR3 DNA: TGCGCCAGCAGCTTGGGCCTAGCGGGAGCAGGAGATACGCAGTATTTT. It encodes CASSLGLAGAGDTQYF.

This clone was found a few times. The V call is TRBV10-3, the J call TRBJ1-5; no clear D. Per germline, CDR1 ENHRY and CDR2 SYGVKD. Deletions cut 0 bases from V and 5 bases from J, with 8 bases between. This CDR3 is built from 14 residues. CDR3 sequence: CAISESKRDQPQHF. The CDR3 DNA is TGTGCCATCAGTGAGTCGAAACGGGATCAGCCCCAGCATTTT.

This clone has just one count. The chain links TRBV19 to TRBJ2-7; 10 bases map to TRBD1. Germline lookup yields CDR1 LNHDA and CDR2 SQIVND (reference sequence). The V gene end was trimmed by 8 bases and the J gene end by 3 bases; junction bases not matched to a gene: 7. The CDR3 sequence is 14 residues long. The CDR3 DNA follows: TGTGCCAGTCAAAGGACAGGGGGGTACTACGAGCAGTACTTC. It codes for CASQRTGGYYEQYF.

In its sample, this clone was seen a few times. The genes are TRBV9 and TRBJ1-2; 7 nucleotides line up with TRBD1. There are 14 residues in the CDR3. Trimming at V came to 0 bases and at J to 8 bases, leaving 7 bases not matched to a gene. Germline V lookup: CDR1 SGDLS, CDR2 YYNGEE. The CDR3 is CASSVDTGALGYTF. In DNA form, the CDR3 reads TGTGCCAGCAGCGTAGACACAGGGGCCCTCGGCTACACCTTC.

The rearrangement uses TRBV4-3 and TRBJ2-3, with D tentatively TRBD2 (7 bases). From germline, CDR1 is LGHNA and CDR2 YSLEER. The CDR3 is made up of 16 amino acids. Trimming removed 3 bases from V and 4 bases from J, with 17 bases in between. In nucleotides, the CDR3 is TGCGCCAGCAGCCAGGAGATAGGGGGGGGAGCAGATACGCAGTATTTT. Translation: CASSQEIGGGADTQYF.

This chain uses TRBV29-1 with TRBJ2-2; D perhaps matches TRBD2 (6 bases). This CDR3 is built from 12 residues. V dropped 7 bases and J dropped 6 bases, with 12 bases sitting between them. Germline V gene lookup returns CDR1 SQVTM and CDR2 ANQGSEA. The CDR3 DNA sequence: TGCAGCGCCGCAGGAGGGTCCGGGGAGCTGTTTTTT. Translated: CSAAGGSGELFF.

The J gene is TRBJ2-5, the V gene TRBV2; D perhaps matches TRBD1 (5 bases). Germline loops: CDR1 SNHLY, CDR2 FYNNEI. V lost 6 bases, J lost 2 bases, and 16 bases lay in between. The CDR3 totals 15 residues. CDR3 amino acids: CASRKIGAIQETQYF. CDR3 DNA: TGTGCCAGCAGGAAGATAGGGGCCATACAAGAGACCCAGTACTTC.

The J gene is TRBJ1-2, the V gene TRBV6-1, with 8 bases matching TRBD1. CDR3 length: 14 amino acids. The germline CDR1 and CDR2 sequences are MNHNS and SASEGT. V lost 7 bases to trimming and J lost 2 bases; unmatched junction nucleotides: 6. The DNA for the CDR3 is TGTGCCAGCACCAGGACAGGGAAGAACTATGGCTACACCTTC. It yields the protein CASTRTGKNYGYTF.